The clone carrying this T cell receptor (beta chain) was detected only once. The CDR3 is 15 amino acids. From germline, CDR1 is SEHNR and CDR2 FQNEAQ (reference sequence). V lost 3 bases to trimming and J lost 3 bases; unmatched junction nucleotides: 6. Patients each gave 1 to 8 samples, pretreatment and on-treatment. This sample stems from a study of PD-L1 blockade in urothelial cancer. Study overall: Starting in the mid-2010s, patients were given atezolizumab (1,200 mg intravenously every 3 weeks).

Added to each PCR by spiking were synthetic TCR analog templates. Assay used: immunoSEQ multiplex PCR; TCRdb lists only in-frame clones, some missing. The sample records about 80,000 clones, about nine tenths being singletons. The sample consisted of PBMCs, taken around atezolizumab (anti-PD-L1) treatment. This receptor was taken from a woman between 65 and 79 years old with urothelial cancer. The rearrangement joins TRBV7-9 to TRBJ1-2, with 8 bases identical to TRBD1. This chain's CDR3 is CASSFRTGHYYGYTF. The CDR3 coding sequence is TGTGCCAGCAGCTTCCGGACAGGGCATTACTATGGCTACACCTTC.